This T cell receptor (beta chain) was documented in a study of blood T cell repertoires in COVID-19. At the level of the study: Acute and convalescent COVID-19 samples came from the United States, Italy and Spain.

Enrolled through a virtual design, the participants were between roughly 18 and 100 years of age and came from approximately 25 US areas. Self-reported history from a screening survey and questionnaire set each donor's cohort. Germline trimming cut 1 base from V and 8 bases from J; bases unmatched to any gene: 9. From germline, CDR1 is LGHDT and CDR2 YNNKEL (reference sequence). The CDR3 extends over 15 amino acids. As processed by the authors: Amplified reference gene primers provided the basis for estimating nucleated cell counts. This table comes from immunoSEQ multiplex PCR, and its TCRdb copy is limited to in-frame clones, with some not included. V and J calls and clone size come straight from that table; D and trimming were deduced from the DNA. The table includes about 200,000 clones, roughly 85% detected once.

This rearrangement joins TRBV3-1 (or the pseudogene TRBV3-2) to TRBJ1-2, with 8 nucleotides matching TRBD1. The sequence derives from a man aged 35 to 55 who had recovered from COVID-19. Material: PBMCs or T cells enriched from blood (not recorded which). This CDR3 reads CASSQGQGAMGGYTF. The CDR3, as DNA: TGTGCCAGCAGCCAAGGGCAGGGGGCGATGGGAGGCTACACCTTC.